The T cell receptor (beta chain) described here comes from a study of cytomegalovirus exposure and HLA in healthy donors. Study background: Most genotyped donors, approximately 81% of about 360, had Caucasian-associated genetic ancestry.

For this clone: Its antigen remains unidentified.

Whole-study results and caveats: The classifier was said to identify cytomegalovirus status with high specificity and sensitivity.

PCR primers comprised 60 Vbeta and 13 Jbeta primers. As handled by the study authors: Later, an analysis found some 80 million unique TCR beta chains, and around 10 million of these were shared. Produced via immunoSEQ multiplex PCR; TCRdb's table is partial and in-frame only. The D gene and trimming were derived from the DNA, and the V and J assignments and clone size from that table. Recorded for this sample: some 75,000 clones. Donors had nominal health at sampling but likely had unrecorded immune exposures. Material for sequencing was PBMCs. The source is a boy aged 10-17 years in good health and CMV-seronegative.

As DNA, the CDR3 is TGCGCCAGCAGCTCGAGGACAGGGAGCGACGAGCAGTACTTC. This encodes CASSSRTGSDEQYF. The chain carries TRBV5-1 and TRBJ2-7, with 8 bases matching TRBD1. Losses at the gene ends were 3 bases for V and 5 bases for J; bases not matched to a gene: 7. Germline V gives CDR1 SGHRS, CDR2 YFSETQ. The CDR3 totals 14 residues.